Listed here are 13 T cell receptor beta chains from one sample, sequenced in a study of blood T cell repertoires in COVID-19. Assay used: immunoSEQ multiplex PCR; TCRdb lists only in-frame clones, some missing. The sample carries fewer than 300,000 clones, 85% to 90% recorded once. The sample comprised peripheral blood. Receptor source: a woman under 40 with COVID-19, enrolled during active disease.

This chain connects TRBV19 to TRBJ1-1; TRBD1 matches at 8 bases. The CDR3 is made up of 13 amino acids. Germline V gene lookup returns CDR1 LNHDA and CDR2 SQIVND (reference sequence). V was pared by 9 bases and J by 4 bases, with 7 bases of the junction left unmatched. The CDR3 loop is CASHRTGLTEAFF. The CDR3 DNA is TGTGCCAGCCATCGGACAGGGCTCACTGAAGCTTTCTTT.

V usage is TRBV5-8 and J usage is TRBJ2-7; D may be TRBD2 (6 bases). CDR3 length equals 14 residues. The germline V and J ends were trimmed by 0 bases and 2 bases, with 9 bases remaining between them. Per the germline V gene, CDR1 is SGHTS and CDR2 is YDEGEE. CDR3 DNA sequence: TGTGCCAGCAGCTTGGAGGGCGGGACCTACGAGCAGTACTTC. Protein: CASSLEGGTYEQYF.

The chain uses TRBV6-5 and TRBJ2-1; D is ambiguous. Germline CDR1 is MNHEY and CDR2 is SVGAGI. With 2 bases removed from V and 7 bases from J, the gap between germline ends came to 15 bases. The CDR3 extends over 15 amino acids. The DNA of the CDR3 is TGTGCCAGCAGTTACGGTACTTCAGGTCAGAATGAGCAGTTCTTC. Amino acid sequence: CASSYGTSGQNEQFF.

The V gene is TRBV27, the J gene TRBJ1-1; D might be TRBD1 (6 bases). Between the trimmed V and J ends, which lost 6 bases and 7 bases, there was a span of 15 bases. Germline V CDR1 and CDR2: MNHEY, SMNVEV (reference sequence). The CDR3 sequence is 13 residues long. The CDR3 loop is CASSMDSRSEAFF. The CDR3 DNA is TGTGCCAGCAGCATGGACAGTAGAAGTGAAGCTTTCTTT.

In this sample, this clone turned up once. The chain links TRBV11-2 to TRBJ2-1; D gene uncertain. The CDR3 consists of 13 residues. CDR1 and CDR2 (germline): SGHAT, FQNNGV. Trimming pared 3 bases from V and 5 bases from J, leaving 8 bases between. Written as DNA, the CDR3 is TGTGCCAGCAGCTTTAGCTACCACAATGAGCAGTTCTTC. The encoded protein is CASSFSYHNEQFF.

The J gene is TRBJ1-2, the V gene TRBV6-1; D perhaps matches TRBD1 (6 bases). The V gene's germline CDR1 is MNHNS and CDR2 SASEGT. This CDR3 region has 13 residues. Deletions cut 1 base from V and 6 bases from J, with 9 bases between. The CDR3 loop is CASSEVGGDGYTF. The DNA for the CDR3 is TGTGCCAGCAGTGAAGTAGGGGGGGATGGCTACACCTTC.

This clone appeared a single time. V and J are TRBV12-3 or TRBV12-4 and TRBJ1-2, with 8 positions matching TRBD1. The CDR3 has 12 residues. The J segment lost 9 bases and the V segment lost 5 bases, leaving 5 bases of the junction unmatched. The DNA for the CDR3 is TGTGCCAGCAGTGGGACAGGTTGGCGCTACACCTTC. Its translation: CASSGTGWRYTF.

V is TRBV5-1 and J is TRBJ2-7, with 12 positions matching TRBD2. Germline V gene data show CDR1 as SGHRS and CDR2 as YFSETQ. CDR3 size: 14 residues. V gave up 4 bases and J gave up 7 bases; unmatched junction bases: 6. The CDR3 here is CASSLTSGGGEQYF. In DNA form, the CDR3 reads TGCGCCAGCAGCCTGACTAGCGGGGGTGGTGAGCAGTACTTC.

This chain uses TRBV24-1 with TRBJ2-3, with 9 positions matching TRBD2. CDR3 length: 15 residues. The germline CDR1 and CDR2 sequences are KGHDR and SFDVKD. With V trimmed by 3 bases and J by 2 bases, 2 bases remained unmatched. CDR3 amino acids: CATSDSGGPTDTQYF. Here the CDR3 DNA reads TGTGCCACCAGTGATAGCGGGGGGCCCACAGATACGCAGTATTTT.

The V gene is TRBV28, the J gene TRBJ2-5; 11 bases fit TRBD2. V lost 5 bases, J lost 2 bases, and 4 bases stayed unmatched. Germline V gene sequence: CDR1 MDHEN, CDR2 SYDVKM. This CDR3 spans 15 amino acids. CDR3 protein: CASSASGGLQETQYF. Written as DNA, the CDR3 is TGTGCCAGCAGTGCTAGCGGGGGGTTGCAAGAGACCCAGTACTTC.

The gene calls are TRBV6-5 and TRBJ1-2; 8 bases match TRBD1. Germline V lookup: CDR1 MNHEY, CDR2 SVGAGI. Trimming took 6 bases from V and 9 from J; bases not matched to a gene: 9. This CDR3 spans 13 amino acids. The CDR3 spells CASSLDRALSYTF. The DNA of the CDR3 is TGTGCCAGCAGCCTGGACAGGGCTTTGAGCTACACCTTC.

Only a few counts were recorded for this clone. The CDR3 loop is CASSLAGHLLKGTDTQYF. The CDR3 nucleotides are TGCGCCAGCAGCTTGGCGGGACACTTACTCAAAGGCACAGATACGCAGTATTTT. This chain joins TRBV5-1 and TRBJ2-3; perhaps TRBD1 as D (6 bases). Germline assignment: CDR1 SGHRS and CDR2 YFSETQ. The CDR3 extends over 18 amino acids. Between the trimmed V and J ends, which lost 0 bases and 1 base, there was a span of 18 bases.

CDR3 sequence reads: CASSDIRGRVTGELFF. The CDR3 DNA sequence: TGCGCCAGCAGTGATATCAGGGGGCGCGTCACCGGGGAGCTGTTTTTT. V usage is TRBV10-1 and J usage is TRBJ2-2, with 8 bases identical to TRBD1. Germline V gives CDR1 WNHNN, CDR2 SYGVQD (reference sequence). The junction had 7 bases not matched to a gene; V was cut back by 3 bases and J by 4 bases. This CDR3 has 16 residues.